This record concerns one T cell receptor (beta chain) sequence. What antigen it recognizes has not been identified. Base-call qualities are not available, and no considerably larger clone is one nucleotide away. The cohort was made up of 666 healthy bone marrow donors. At the time of sampling, all cohort members were nominally healthy, though unrecorded immune exposures were likely present. The donor was CMV seronegative and was included in the group of several hundred seronegative cohort members. Every donor gave a peripheral blood sample, and the peripheral blood mononuclear cells from that sample were used for TCR beta sequencing. The Qiagen DNeasy Blood Extraction Kit was used to extract genomic DNA from the blood cell samples. The record originates from a study of cytomegalovirus exposure and HLA in healthy donors (dated by TCRdb to 2015 to 2018). Regarding the study in general: An earlier analysis of some 600 of the donors reported 276 Gb of sequence data and 117 million unique TCR beta sequences obtained from about 180 million T cells. An early release that covered fewer than 800 HLA-typed donors contained approximately 320 gigabases of sequencing data and roughly 84 million unique TCR sequences. Of the 300 to 450 genotyped donors, around 81% fell in the genetic ancestry cluster associated with self-reported Caucasian donors. The study aimed to test whether signatures of past pathogen exposure could be identified by cataloging public T cell receptors. The T cell repertoires of 550 to 850 subjects were profiled by immunosequencing and related to cytomegalovirus serostatus. In addition to the first cohort of about 650 subjects, a separate validation cohort of 120 different subjects was used. To predict cytomegalovirus infection status, the study brought together high-throughput TCR immunosequencing, statistical association of individual TCRs with disease status, and machine learning. A later analysis re-examined previously published TCR beta repertoires from more than 550 donors and added high-resolution HLA genotyping to investigate patterns of TCR occurrence. The later analysis used no new phenotypic data to find candidate immune exposures, relying instead on TCR beta sequences and their occurrence across donors. An earlier analysis of some 500 of the donors applied high-throughput TCR beta sequencing to assess whether each TCR beta V gene segment acted as functional or pseudogenic. Donor age, sex, ethnicity and CMV serostatus were collected together with the repertoire data. Genome-wide SNP genotypes for about 65% of the roughly 670 donors were used in a later genetic analysis, which treated that subset as a discovery cohort. Every repertoire in the discovery cohort had been generated on one and the same sequencing platform. Class I and class II HLA loci were covered by the typing at four-digit resolution. Typing coverage varied by locus: about 629-630 donors for A, B, C, DRB1 and DQB1; approximately 520 for DQA1; nearly 610 for DPA1; roughly 470 for DPB1. Roughly 5 DR-DQ haplotypes were handled as single units for association and clustering, since linkage in the cohort was strong. On average, roughly 200,000 unique TCR beta nucleotide sequences were sequenced per donor among some 420 genotyped donors of the cohort, with about 17% of those sequences being non-productive. The paper as a whole reports these results and caveats: At a false discovery rate of 0.05, a later analysis linked under 20,000 TCR beta sequences to specific HLA alleles. In a later analysis, several top co-occurrence clusters were reported to appear linked to parvovirus B19, influenza, CMV and Epstein-Barr virus. The sequencing pipeline was judged likely to have produced a cluster of highly shared sequence variants as a technical artifact. Linkage disequilibrium might explain the correlated functional status among segregating V segments, but an unknown experimental factor could not be excluded. Compared with the approximately 700-donor mean, donors in an Asian-associated ancestry cluster had fewer N-insertions in productive TCRs, according to a later genetic analysis. An association between a missense DCLRE1C variant and V-gene and J-gene trimming of TCR beta chains was found in a later genetic analysis and replicated in an independent cohort. When HLA alleles, especially DR and DQ, strongly co-occurred, TCR associations were difficult to assign to individual alleles. A further reported finding was that TCR beta sequences accurately predicted the HLA-A and HLA-B alleles for most subjects in the first cohort. The classifier was reported to diagnose cytomegalovirus status with high specificity and sensitivity in both the original cohort and the validation cohort. CMV serostatus was the only immune exposure information available for the cohort. Only TCR beta chains were sequenced in this cohort, and the absence of alpha or paired-chain data limited detectable features. A few of the identified cytomegalovirus-associated TCR beta chains were confirmed in vitro to be specific for cytomegalovirus antigens. In a later analysis, HLA-associated TCR beta chains were found to be more clonally expanded and to have lower generation probabilities than equally common non-associated chains. A later analysis found that TCR association rates varied across HLA loci, with DRB1 alleles showing the most associated TCRs and HLA-C alleles the fewest. A total of around 150 TCR beta chains were listed by the study as associated with cytomegalovirus. HLA typing was unavailable for some donors at each locus, so association tests used only the typed subset. Across donors, most TCR sequences were observed very rarely, whereas some public TCRs were present in many individuals. Most CMV-associated TCR beta chains appeared to be HLA-restricted in a later analysis, and the HLA associations seemed to be driven largely by CMV exposure. It was suggested by the authors that the approach could potentially be generalized to other disease states and immunological phenotypes. In an earlier analysis of some 550 of the donors, most TCR beta V segments were observed in productive rearrangements about 90% or about 30% of the time, broadly matching IMGT annotations. The earlier analysis of approximately 540 of the donors excluded roughly 16 rarely observed V segments, including chromosome 9 orphons, because counts were too low. Presence/absence analyses assumed roughly uniform sequencing depth across donors, an assumption that may not hold.

The library was built by means of the immunoSEQ multiplex PCR assay. The multiplex PCR relied on a mix of 60 forward primers for TCR Vbeta segments and 13 reverse primers for TCR Jbeta segments. The CDR3 region of rearranged TCR beta genes was amplified from genomic DNA by a multiplex PCR assay. Amplified TCR beta libraries were sequenced as 87-base-pair reads on the Illumina HiSeq System. Per the source publication's procedure: Across the 600 to 700 repertoires, a later analysis counted 78 million or so unique TCR beta chains, 9.5 million to 13 million of which were shared by at least two donors. To remove PCR and sequencing errors, raw reads were error-corrected and collapsed into unique sequences using a nearest-neighbor algorithm that merged closely related sequences. Alignment of CDR3 sequences to IMGT reference sequences was used to assign V, D and J gene segments. For a sequence to be retained, a match of at least six nucleotides was required to both a V gene segment and a J gene segment. A rearrangement was called productive if the CDR3 had no stop codons and remained in frame with V and J, and every other rearrangement was called non-productive. CDR3 was defined by IMGT convention, running from the second conserved V-encoded cysteine to the conserved J-encoded phenylalanine. In an earlier analysis of just under 600 of the donors, sequences lacking an unambiguous match to a single V gene segment were excluded. In an earlier analysis of some 590 of the donors, V segments were called functional above 56.7% productive rearrangements and were called segregating when the between-donor standard deviation exceeded 5%. To diagnose cytomegalovirus status from the catalog of TCR beta chain sequences, a statistical classification framework was built. In a later analysis, V and J genes were assigned by comparing TCR nucleotide sequences against IMGT/GENE-DB human TR gene sequences. In a later analysis, CDR3 sequences and most-parsimonious VDJ recombination scenarios were assigned using the TCRdist pipeline. A later analysis defined each TCR beta chain by its CDR3 amino acid sequence plus V-gene family, and excluded reads lacking a unique V-gene family. In a later analysis, several hundred highly shared, low-generation-probability nucleotide sequences were removed to address suspected cross-contamination and a sequencing artifact. A later analysis calculated a clonal expansion index for each public chain from normalized within-repertoire ranks of inferred template counts. In a later analysis, generation probabilities were computed using a VDJ recombination model fitted to out-of-frame rearrangements, and the results were checked against IGoR. In a later analysis, hypergeometric tests were used to score TCR-TCR, TCR-HLA and TCR-CMV co-occurrence, with a repertoire-size bias correction applied to TCR pairs. False discovery rates were estimated in a later analysis by permuting HLA or CMV assignments 20 times. In a later analysis, co-occurring TCRs were grouped using DBSCAN, and TCRdist sequence similarity was added for clustering within HLA-allele-positive subsets. Repertoires with fewer than 30,000 or more than 120,000 public chains, plus five repertoires with anomalous nucleotide sharing, were excluded from co-occurrence clustering. This immuneACCESS table, as held by TCRdb, lists in-frame sequences with V and J called but not all clones. Of the missing ones, under half trace to an unresolved V gene in checked studies; the others have no known cause. The V and J calls and clone size come from that table; D and trimming were worked out from the DNA. This sample lists roughly 200,000 clones; about 80% were detected once. Of the sample, roughly 0.7% is held by the ten largest clones.

The receptor was derived from a boy between 10 and 17 years old in good health and CMV-seronegative. The specimen was PBMCs.

The CDR3 protein: CASSFSEKPQHF. The DNA sequence is as follows: TGTGCCAGCAGCTTCTCGGAGAAGCCCCAGCATTTT. The chain is made from TRBV7-2 and TRBJ1-5; too little of a D gene remains to name it. Reading from cysteine to phenylalanine, the CDR3 counts 12 amino acids. The read is trimmed to its CDR3 DNA, 36 bases read in frame from base 1. V and J lose 3 bases and 8 bases, and a span of 8 bases separates them. The germline V gene specifies SGHTA as CDR1 and FQGNSA as CDR2.